A selection of T cell receptor beta chains follows, all from one sample in a study of beta chain features in type 1 diabetes. Clones were sequenced by immunoSEQ multiplex PCR, and TCRdb holds only the in-frame ones, with some missing. This repertoire shows over 350,000 clones, about 14% found once; its top ten account for about 0.019%. Sequenced material: naive CD4+ T cells from blood. Source of these receptors: a woman younger than 35 in good health. CDR3s include the opening cysteine and the closing phenylalanine or tryptophan. A D gene is named only where the DNA matches it firmly. Rows may omit the clone size; those that give it use once, few, many or a size class.

j_call clone_size v_call d_call cdr3_aa cdr3_nt
TRBJ2-3 - TRBV7-9 TRBD2 CASSFAGDRSDTQYF TGTGCCAGCAGCTTCGCGGGAGACCGCTCAGATACGCAGTATTTT
TRBJ2-5 few TRBV7-2 TRBD2 CASSSTPRTRSETQYF TGTGCCAGCAGCTCTACCCCTCGGACTAGGTCAGAGACCCAGTACTTC
TRBJ2-1 few TRBV7-9 TRBD2 CASSLVLAGNNEQFF TGTGCCAGCAGCTTAGTTCTAGCGGGAAACAATGAGCAGTTCTTC
TRBJ1-2 few TRBV19 - CASTGSGFYGYTF TGTGCCAGTACCGGATCAGGGTTTTATGGCTACACCTTC
TRBJ2-7 few TRBV6-6 - CASSKGEGYEQYF TGTGCCAGCAGCAAGGGGGAGGGCTACGAGCAGTACTTC
TRBJ2-2 - TRBV28 TRBD1 CASSLPGQVRTGELFF TGTGCCAGCAGTCTCCCGGGACAGGTGCGCACCGGGGAGCTGTTTTTT
TRBJ2-3 few TRBV7-9 TRBD1 CASSFGQGLSTDTQYF TGTGCCAGCAGCTTCGGACAGGGTTTAAGCACAGATACGCAGTATTTT
TRBJ1-4 few TRBV28 - CASSSGGQANEKLFF TGTGCCAGCAGTTCGGGAGGGCAGGCTAATGAAAAACTGTTTTTT
TRBJ1-2 - TRBV7-2 - CASSSFQNYGYTF TGTGCCAGCAGCTCCTTCCAGAACTATGGCTACACCTTC
TRBJ2-7 few TRBV29-1 TRBD1 CSVDLDRGTYEQYF TGCAGCGTTGACTTGGACAGGGGGACCTACGAGCAGTACTTC
TRBJ1-4 few TRBV4-3 - CASSQDLNEKLFF TGCGCCAGCAGCCAAGACCTTAATGAAAAACTGTTTTTT
TRBJ2-5 - TRBV28 TRBD2 CASSLRRGVVETQYF TGTGCCAGCAGTTTAAGGCGGGGGGTTGTGGAGACCCAGTACTTC
TRBJ2-5 - TRBV30 - CAWSGFGDQYF TGTGCCTGGAGTGGCTTCGGGGACCAGTACTTC
TRBJ1-2 - TRBV5-1 TRBD1 CASSRTGGDSGYTF TGCGCCAGCAGCAGAACAGGGGGTGATAGTGGCTACACCTTC
TRBJ2-5 few TRBV5-1 TRBD1 CASSLTGGEETQYF TGCGCCAGCAGCTTGACAGGGGGCGAGGAGACCCAGTACTTC
TRBJ1-1 few TRBV29-1 TRBD1 CSAPVQGARTEAFF TGCAGCGCCCCCGTACAGGGGGCGCGTACTGAAGCTTTCTTT